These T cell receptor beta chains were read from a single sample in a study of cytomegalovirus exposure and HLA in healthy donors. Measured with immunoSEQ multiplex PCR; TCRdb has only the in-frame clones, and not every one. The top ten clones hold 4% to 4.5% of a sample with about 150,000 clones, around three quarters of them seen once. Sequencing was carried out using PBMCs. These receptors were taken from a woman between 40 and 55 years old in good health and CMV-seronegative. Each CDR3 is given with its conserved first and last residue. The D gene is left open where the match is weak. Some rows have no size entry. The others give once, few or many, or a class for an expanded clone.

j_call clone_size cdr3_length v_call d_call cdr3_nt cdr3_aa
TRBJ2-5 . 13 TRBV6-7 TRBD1 TGTGCCATATTCCGGGACAGCCAAGAGACCCAGTACTTC CAIFRDSQETQYF
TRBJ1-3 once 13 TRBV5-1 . TGCGCCAGCAGCTTAGGGGCTGGAAACACCATATATTTT CASSLGAGNTIYF
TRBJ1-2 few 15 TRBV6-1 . TGTGCCAGCAGGGATCTCACACGCGGCGCCTATGGCTACACCTTC CASRDLTRGAYGYTF
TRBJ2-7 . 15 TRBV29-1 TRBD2 TGCAGCGTTGGGACTAGCGGGGGGGCCTTCGACGAGCAGTACTTC CSVGTSGGAFDEQYF
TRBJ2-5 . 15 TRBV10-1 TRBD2 TGCGCCAGCAGATTCCAAGGACTAGCCCAAGAGACCCAGTACTTC CASRFQGLAQETQYF
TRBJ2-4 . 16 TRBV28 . TGTGCCCTTGGAGCGGGTGGGGGGGCGAACAAAAACATTCAGTACTTC CALGAGGGANKNIQYF
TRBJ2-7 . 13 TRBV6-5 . TGTGCCAGCAGTTACTCGGACACCTACGAGCAGTACTTC CASSYSDTYEQYF
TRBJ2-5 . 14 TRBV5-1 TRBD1 TGCGCCAGCAGCTTCGGGAACAGGGGAGAGACCCAGTACTTC CASSFGNRGETQYF
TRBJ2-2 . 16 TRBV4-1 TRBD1 TGCGCCAGCAGCCAAATCGGGACAGCGAACACCGGGGAGCTGTTTTTT CASSQIGTANTGELFF
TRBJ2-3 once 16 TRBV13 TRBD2 TGTGCCAGCAGCTTAGGGACTAGCGGGACGACAGATACGCAGTATTTT CASSLGTSGTTDTQYF
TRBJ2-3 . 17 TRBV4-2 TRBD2 TGTGCCAGCAGCCAACGCGGGACTAGCGGTTTCACAGATACGCAGTATTTT CASSQRGTSGFTDTQYF
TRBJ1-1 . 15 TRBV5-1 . TGCGCCAGCAGGAGGGTGGGGGCCCGGGGCACTGAAGCTTTCTTT CASRRVGARGTEAFF
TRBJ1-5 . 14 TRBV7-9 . TGTGCCAGCAGCCCCGGGGGAGGCAATCAGCCCCAGCATTTT CASSPGGGNQPQHF
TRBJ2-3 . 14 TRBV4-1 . TGCGCCAGCAGCCAAGGGCGGGGTACAGATACGCAGTATTTT CASSQGRGTDTQYF
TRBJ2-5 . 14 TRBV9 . TGTGCCAGTAAGGGCAGCGGCCTACAAGAGACCCAGTACTTC CASKGSGLQETQYF
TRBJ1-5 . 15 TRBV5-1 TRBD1 TGCGCCAGCAGCCTCGGGACAGGGAGTAATCAGCCCCAGCATTTT CASSLGTGSNQPQHF
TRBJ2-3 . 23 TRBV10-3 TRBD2 TGTGCCATCAGTACCGCCGGTCGAACACTAGCGGGTCCAACTGGGGTAGGCACAGATACGCAGTATTTT CAISTAGRTLAGPTGVGTDTQYF
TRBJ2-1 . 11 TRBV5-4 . TGTGCCAGCAGCTTAATAAATGAGCAGTTCTTC CASSLINEQFF
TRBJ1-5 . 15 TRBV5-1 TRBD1 TGCGCCAGCAGACCTATGACAGGGGCAAATCAGCCCCAGCATTTT CASRPMTGANQPQHF
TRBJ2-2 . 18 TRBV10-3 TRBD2 TGTGCCATCAGTGCTGGAGGGGTAGCGGGAACAAACACCGGGGAGCTGTTTTTT CAISAGGVAGTNTGELFF
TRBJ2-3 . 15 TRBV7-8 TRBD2 TGTGCCAGCAGCTATAGCGGGGGGGCTCTAGATACGCAGTATTTT CASSYSGGALDTQYF
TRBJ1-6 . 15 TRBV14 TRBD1 TGTGCCAGCAGCTCCTTGAACAGGGGGGATTCACCCCTCCACTTT CASSSLNRGDSPLHF
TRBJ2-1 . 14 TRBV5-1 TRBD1 TGCGCCAGCAGCTCGGGACAGGTTTTCAATGAGCAGTTCTTC CASSSGQVFNEQFF